The 29 T cell receptor beta chains given below trace back to one sample, sequenced in a study of blood T cell repertoires in COVID-19. Assay: immunoSEQ multiplex PCR; the TCRdb copy retains only in-frame clones and omits some. The sample has about 40,000 clones, 80% to 90% seen once; the top ten hold roughly 10%. Material: peripheral blood. The receptor set was obtained from a woman in her 70s with acute or convalescent COVID-19.

V is TRBV7-9 and J is TRBJ2-2; D is undetermined. Germline CDR1 reads SEHNR; CDR2 reads FQNEAQ (reference sequence). The V and J ends lost 6 bases and 2 bases respectively, with 7 bases between them. The CDR3 contains 13 residues. CDR3 in DNA: TGTGCCAGCAGACCCAGAAACACCGGGGAGCTGTTTTTT. This sequence encodes CASRPRNTGELFF.

This sequence joins TRBV7-8 and TRBJ1-1, with unresolved D. V lost 6 bases to trimming and J lost 3 bases, with 14 bases between them. Germline CDR1 reads SGHVS; CDR2 reads FQNEAQ. The CDR3 contains 14 residues. DNA for the CDR3: TGTGCCAGCAGGCCGGGGTCGGTTTACACTGAAGCTTTCTTT. Amino acid sequence: CASRPGSVYTEAFF.

This chain joins TRBV3-1 (or the pseudogene TRBV3-2) and TRBJ2-2; weak D call: TRBD1 (6 bases). The CDR3 covers 13 residues. In germline, CDR1 is LGHDT, CDR2 YNNKEL (reference sequence). The V and J ends lost 3 bases and 5 bases respectively, with 7 bases between them. The CDR3 loop reads CASSQGATGELFF. The CDR3 DNA sequence: TGTGCCAGCAGCCAGGGGGCAACCGGGGAGCTGTTTTTT.

V and J are TRBV3-1 (or the pseudogene TRBV3-2) and TRBJ2-3; 11 bases map to TRBD2. This CDR3 is built from 15 residues. Germline loops: CDR1 LGHDT, CDR2 YNNKEL (reference sequence). V was pared by 3 bases and J by 1 base, with 0 bases of the junction left unmatched. Here the CDR3 DNA reads TGTGCCAGCAGCCAGGGACTAGCGGGCACAGATACGCAGTATTTT. Translation: CASSQGLAGTDTQYF.

This clone has just one count. This chain links TRBV6-5 with TRBJ1-5; TRBD1 matches 11 bases. The germline gives CDR1 MNHEY, CDR2 SVGAGI. The CDR3 has 15 amino acids. After removal of 5 bases from V and 6 bases from J, the junction contained 6 bases not matched to a gene. CDR3 sequence (DNA): TGTGCCAGCAGTCGTAATGGACAGGGGGCTCAGCCCCAGCATTTT. It encodes CASSRNGQGAQPQHF.

The chain couples TRBV28 to TRBJ1-3; D gene unclear. Deletions cut 5 bases from V and 3 bases from J, with 2 bases between. The CDR3 runs to 11 residues. CDR1 and CDR2 from the germline V gene are MDHEN and SYDVKM. The CDR3 DNA reads TGTGCCAGCAGTCTTGGAAACACCATATATTTT. Amino acid sequence: CASSLGNTIYF.

This clone was seen just once. The rearrangement links TRBV5-5 to TRBJ1-6, with TRBD1 identical over 9 bases. The germline V gene has CDR1 SGHKS and CDR2 YYEKEE (reference sequence). The CDR3 contains 17 residues. The trim removed 4 bases at V and 4 bases at J, leaving 9 bases unmatched. The CDR3 spells CASSLGQGSSYNSPLHF. The CDR3 region has the DNA TGTGCCAGCAGCCTTGGACAGGGGTCCTCTTATAATTCACCCCTCCACTTT.

The rearrangement uses TRBV6-5 and TRBJ1-5; D unclear. The length of the CDR3 is 15 residues. V dropped 6 bases and J dropped 0 bases, with 12 bases sitting between them. The V gene's germline CDR1 is MNHEY and CDR2 SVGAGI. In nucleotides, the CDR3 is TGTGCCAGCAGCGCTGCGATTAATAGCAATCAGCCCCAGCATTTT. Its protein is CASSAAINSNQPQHF.

V gene TRBV7-2 combines with J gene TRBJ1-6; D gene uncertain. The germline V gene encodes CDR1 SGHTA and CDR2 FQGNSA. The CDR3 extends over 16 amino acids. Trimming cost V 1 base and J 6 bases, with 13 bases left between them. CDR3 loop: CASSLDMGGSNSPLHF. CDR3 bases: TGTGCCAGCAGCTTAGATATGGGAGGGTCTAATTCACCCCTCCACTTT.

The CDR3 sequence is CASSAGGVLLGNTIYF. In nucleotides, the CDR3 is TGTGCCAGCAGCGCTGGGGGGGTCCTCCTCGGAAACACCATATATTTT. The rearrangement joins TRBV9 to TRBJ1-3, with D perhaps matching TRBD1 (5 bases). V gave up 3 bases and J gave up 4 bases, with 17 bases separating them. The CDR3 spans 16 residues. Germline V lookup: CDR1 SGDLS, CDR2 YYNGEE.

The CDR3 bases are TGTGCCAGCAGTCTCTCCCTGGGGGGCTCCTACGAGCAGTACGTC. Translating gives CASSLSLGGSYEQYV. V and J are TRBV28 and TRBJ2-7, with D possibly TRBD2 on 6 matching bases. Germline V gene data show CDR1 as MDHEN and CDR2 as SYDVKM. CDR3 length: 15 residues. V shed 5 bases and J shed 0 bases, with 14 bases lying between them.

V and J are TRBV7-2 and TRBJ1-5; the D gene is possibly TRBD1 (5 bases). V was pared by 1 base and J by 3 bases, with 10 bases between. The CDR3 is 15 amino acids. Per germline, CDR1 SGHTA and CDR2 FQGNSA. The DNA for the CDR3 is TGTGCCAGCAGCTTAGGGGGACTGGTCAATCAGCCCCAGCATTTT. Its translation: CASSLGGLVNQPQHF.

The chain couples TRBV6-5 to TRBJ1-6; TRBD1 agrees at 8 bases. J gave up 9 bases and V 2 bases, and 9 bases lay outside the gene matches. CDR3 length equals 16 residues. Looked up from germline, CDR1 is MNHEY and CDR2 is SVGAGI. The chain's CDR3 is CASSYNPQGAGSPLHF. The CDR3 DNA follows: TGTGCCAGCAGTTACAACCCTCAGGGGGCTGGTTCACCCCTCCACTTT.

The V gene is TRBV30, the J gene TRBJ2-5; D call uncertain. Germline CDR1 GTSNPN, CDR2 SVGIG (reference sequence). The CDR3 covers 11 residues. V lost 2 bases to trimming and J lost 5 bases, with 6 bases between them. The DNA of the CDR3 is TGTGCCTGGAGTCTCCCGGAGACCCAGTACTTC. Protein product: CAWSLPETQYF.

The genes are TRBV5-1 and TRBJ2-5, with TRBD1 matching over 11 bases. The germline V gene has CDR1 SGHRS and CDR2 YFSETQ. CDR3 length equals 16 residues. V shed 5 bases and J 5 bases; nucleotides not matched to a gene: 11. CDR3 coding DNA: TGCGCCAGCAGTGGACAGGGGGCGCCCTATGGGGAGACCCAGTACTTC. It yields the protein CASSGQGAPYGETQYF.

The rearrangement joins TRBV6-1 to TRBJ2-5; 9 bases map to TRBD2. CDR1 and CDR2 (germline): MNHNS, SASEGT. Trimming took 3 bases from V and 5 from J; bases not matched to a gene: 1. The CDR3 runs to 13 residues. The CDR3 DNA reads TGTGCCAGCAGTGAGGCGGGAGGGGAGACCCAGTACTTC. This codes for CASSEAGGETQYF.

As to this clone: Within the sample, other DNA sequences also encode this same CDR3. This sequence joins TRBV5-1 and TRBJ2-1; 10 positions match TRBD2. CDR1 and CDR2 (germline): SGHRS, YFSETQ. The CDR3 sequence is 16 residues long. V shed 4 bases and J 0 bases; nucleotides not matched to a gene: 4. The DNA of the CDR3 is TGCGCCAGCAGCCTGACTAGCGGGTCCTCCTACAATGAGCAGTTCTTC. The encoded protein is CASSLTSGSSYNEQFF.

This chain links TRBV5-3 with TRBJ2-7; perhaps TRBD1 as D (5 bases). TRBV5-3 is reported as an ORF; its role is uncertain. This CDR3 has 9 residues. This CDR3 reads CARFGAGRV. CDR3 nucleotide sequence: TGTGCCAGATTTGGTGCAGGGCGAGTC.

This chain joins TRBV11-3 and TRBJ2-3, with TRBD2 as a possible D gene (5 bases). Trimming removed 1 base at V and 6 bases at J, with 20 bases between. Germline CDR1 and CDR2: SGHNT and YENEEA. The CDR3 runs 17 residues. CDR3 sequence: CASSLGWWRGSQDTQYF. The CDR3 bases are TGTGCCAGCAGCTTAGGGTGGTGGAGAGGGTCCCAGGATACGCAGTATTTT. Combining the CDR3 with reference TRBV11-3 and TRBJ2-3 gives the whole variable domain EAGVVQSPRYKIIEKKQPVAFWCNPISGHNTLYWYLQNLGQGPELLIRYENEEAVDDSQLPKDRFSAERLKGVDSTLKIQPAELGDSAVYLCASSLGWWRGSQDTQYFGPGTRLTVL.

The rearrangement joins TRBV27 to TRBJ2-3; maybe TRBD1 (6 bases). The CDR3 contains 15 residues. Trimming shortened V by 5 bases and J by 5 bases, and 17 bases separated the two germline ends. Per the germline V gene, CDR1 is MNHEY and CDR2 is SMNVEV (reference sequence). The DNA for the CDR3 is TGTGCCAGCAGTCCCGTCCGGGACAAAAGAGATACGCAGTATTTT. Its translation: CASSPVRDKRDTQYF.

This clone was seen only a few times. The chain carries TRBV11-2 and TRBJ1-1; 10 bases map to TRBD1. The CDR3 loop spans 17 amino acids. From germline, CDR1 is SGHAT and CDR2 FQNNGV. V lost 2 bases to trimming and J lost 5 bases; unmatched junction nucleotides: 11. In DNA, the CDR3 is TGTGCCAGCAGCTTACATAGACAGGGGGCGTCTCGGACTGAAGCTTTCTTT. This sequence encodes CASSLHRQGASRTEAFF.

The CDR3: CASSPLPDYGTGELFF. Here the CDR3 DNA reads TGTGCCAGCTCACCACTGCCCGACTACGGCACCGGGGAGCTGTTTTTT. The J gene is TRBJ2-2, the V gene TRBV18; possible D gene TRBD2, 5 bases. V lost 1 base, J lost 4 bases, and 13 bases lay in between. Germline V lookup: CDR1 KGHSH, CDR2 LQKENI. The CDR3 sequence is 16 residues long. Full variable domain (rest looked up from reference TRBV18 and TRBJ2-2): NAGVMQNPRHLVRRRGQEARLRCSPMKGHSHVYWYRQLPEEGLKFMVYLQKENIIDESGMPKERFSAEFPKEGPSILRIQQVVRGDSAAYFCASSPLPDYGTGELFFGEGSRLTVL.

This clone is labeled as medium-sized. The chain is built from TRBV6-5 and TRBJ2-7; no clear D gene. Germline V lookup: CDR1 MNHEY, CDR2 SVGAGI. V was shortened by 7 bases and J by 3 bases, with 13 bases between the two germline ends. This CDR3 region has 13 residues. The CDR3 region is CASTSYDLYEQYV. CDR3 DNA sequence: TGTGCCAGCACCTCCTACGATCTCTACGAGCAGTACGTC.

The table lists this clone with a few counts. The rearrangement links TRBV19 to TRBJ1-2; TRBD1 aligns across 8 bases. Germline loops: CDR1 LNHDA, CDR2 SQIVND (reference sequence). The V segment lost 7 bases and the J segment 7 bases; nucleotides outside the gene matches: 8. The CDR3 totals 13 residues. CDR3 sequence: CASNLQGGGGYTF. CDR3 nucleotides: TGTGCCAGTAACCTACAGGGGGGAGGTGGCTACACCTTC.

The rearrangement links TRBV19 to TRBJ2-4; weak D call: TRBD1 (6 bases). V was pared by 4 bases and J by 0 bases, with 19 bases between. Germline CDR1 reads LNHDA; CDR2 reads SQIVND (reference sequence). This CDR3 has 18 residues. CDR3 nucleotides: TGTGCCAGTAGTAGACCCACGACAGGAGCGGAAGCCAAAAACATTCAGTACTTC. Protein: CASSRPTTGAEAKNIQYF.

This rearrangement joins TRBV10-3 to TRBJ2-7; TRBD1 matches at 8 bases. The CDR3 consists of 15 residues. From germline, CDR1 is ENHRY and CDR2 SYGVKD. Trimming removed 2 bases from V and 4 bases from J; junction bases left unmatched: 7. CDR3 nucleotide sequence: TGTGCCATCAGTGAGGGATTAGGACAGGGATACGAGCAGTACGTC. This codes for CAISEGLGQGYEQYV.

J is TRBJ1-4 and V is TRBV20-1, with unresolved D. With 7 bases removed from V and 10 bases from J, the gap between germline ends came to 13 bases. The germline CDR1 and CDR2 sequences are DFQATT and SNEGSKA (reference sequence). This CDR3 is built from 11 residues. CDR3 sequence reads: CSVGGEGKLFF. The CDR3 region has the DNA TGCAGTGTCGGCGGGGAAGGAAAACTGTTTTTT.

The rearrangement joins TRBV6-1 to TRBJ2-2; D remains unclear. The CDR3 sequence is 12 residues long. The V end was cut by 2 bases, the J end by 6 bases, with 4 bases between. From germline, CDR1 is MNHNS and CDR2 SASEGT. Here the CDR3 DNA reads TGTGCCAGCAGTGAACGGTCCGGGGAGCTGTTTTTT. Its protein is CASSERSGELFF.

This clone was seen only once. This chain uses TRBV5-1 with TRBJ1-4; 7 bases match TRBD1. The junction had 4 bases not matched to a gene; V was cut back by 4 bases and J by 7 bases. The CDR3 runs to 13 residues. Germline values: CDR1 SGHRS, CDR2 YFSETQ. CDR3 coding DNA: TGCGCCAGCAGCATTGGGACAGTTGAAAAACTGTTTTTT. It is translated as CASSIGTVEKLFF.